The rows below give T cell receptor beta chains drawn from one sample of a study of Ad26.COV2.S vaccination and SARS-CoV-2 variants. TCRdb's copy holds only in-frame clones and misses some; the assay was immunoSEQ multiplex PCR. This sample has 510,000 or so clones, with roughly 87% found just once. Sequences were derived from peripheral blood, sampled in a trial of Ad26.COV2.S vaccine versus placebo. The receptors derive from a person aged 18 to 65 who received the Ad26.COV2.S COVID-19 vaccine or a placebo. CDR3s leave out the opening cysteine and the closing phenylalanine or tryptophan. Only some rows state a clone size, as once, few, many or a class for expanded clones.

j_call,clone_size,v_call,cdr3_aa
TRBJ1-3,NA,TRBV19,ASIRTGRGNTIY
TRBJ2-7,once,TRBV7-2,ASSPLPGYEQY
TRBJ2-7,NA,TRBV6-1,ASSETPGRGYEQY
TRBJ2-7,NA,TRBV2,ASSGRGVSYEQY
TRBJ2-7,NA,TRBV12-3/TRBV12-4,ASSATVAYEQY
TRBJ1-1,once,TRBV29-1,SVHRGRATEAF
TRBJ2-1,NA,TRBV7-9,ASRGHFRDEQF
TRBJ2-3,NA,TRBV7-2,ASSLQGNTQY
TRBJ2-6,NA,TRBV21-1,ASSKGAAGANVLT
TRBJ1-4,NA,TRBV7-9,ASSRPGGRVP
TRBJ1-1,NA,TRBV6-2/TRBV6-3,ASSYPPYEAF
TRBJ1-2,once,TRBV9,ASSPTDTSYGYT
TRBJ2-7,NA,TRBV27,ASSFLGQKTYEQY
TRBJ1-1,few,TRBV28,ASRPGGFEAF
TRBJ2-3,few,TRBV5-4,ASSFQSWGAWLVHSDTQY
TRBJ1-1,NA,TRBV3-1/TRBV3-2,ASSQRDRAHTEAF
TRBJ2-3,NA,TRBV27,ASSLSSTDTQY
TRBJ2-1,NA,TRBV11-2,ASSPRDRGNEQF
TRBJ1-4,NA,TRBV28,ASSFQGALSEKLF
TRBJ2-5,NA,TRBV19,ASSIDGLAEATQY
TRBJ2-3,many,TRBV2,ASQPPFTDTQY
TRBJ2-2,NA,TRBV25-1,ASSELAVGTGELF
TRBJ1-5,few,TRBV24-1,ATSESRGSPQH
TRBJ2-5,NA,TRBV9,ASSVSGSVQETQY
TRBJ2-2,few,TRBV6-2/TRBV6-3,ASSFSGRNTGELF
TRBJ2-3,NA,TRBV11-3,ASSFGTSGTDTQY
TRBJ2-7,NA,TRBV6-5,ASSSPARVGTYEQY
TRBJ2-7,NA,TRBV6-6,ASSASEANYEQY
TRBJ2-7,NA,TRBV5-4,ASSLGSGAYEQY
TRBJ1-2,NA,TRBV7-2,ASSQRGSTNYGYT
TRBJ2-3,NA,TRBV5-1,ASTPQSGTDTQY
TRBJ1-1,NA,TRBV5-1,ASSLQGSTEAF
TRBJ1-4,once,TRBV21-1,ASKWTAVGLF
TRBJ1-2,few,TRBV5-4,ASSPGGQPINYGYT
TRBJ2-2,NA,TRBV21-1,ASSKVARGGTWTGELF
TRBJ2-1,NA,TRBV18,ASSPELAGGVFEQF
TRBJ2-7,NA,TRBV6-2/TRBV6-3,ASSYGQTYEQY
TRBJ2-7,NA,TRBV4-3,ASSQLAGASEQY
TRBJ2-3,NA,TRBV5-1,ASSFRDSPSSSTDTQY
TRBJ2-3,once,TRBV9,ASSVIGGRGGGTADTQY
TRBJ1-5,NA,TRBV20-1,SASETASNQPQH
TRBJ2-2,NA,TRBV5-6,ASSYVGTGELF
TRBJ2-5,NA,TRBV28,ASSSWGSGETQY
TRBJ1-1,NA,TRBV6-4,ASSESTHREAF
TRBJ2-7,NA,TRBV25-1,VVGRPGGEQY
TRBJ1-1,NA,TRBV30,AWNPGQRAAF
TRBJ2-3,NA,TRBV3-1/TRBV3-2,ASSQDGITQY
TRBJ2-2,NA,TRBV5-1,ASSLPAADGELF
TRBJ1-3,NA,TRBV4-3,ASSPNQPVSGNTIY